This T cell receptor beta chain was profiled in a study of blood T cells in healthy people across ages. Study outcomes and limitations: The diversity estimates, figures obtained from one million T cells, were considered underestimates.

CDR1 and CDR2 (germline): MNHEY, SVGAGI. This CDR3 region has 13 residues. The V and J ends lost 2 bases and 5 bases respectively, with 10 bases between them. Turning to this clonotype: The antigen is undetermined.

PBMCs were isolated at a quantity of at least 7 million per sample. Through a sample-barcoded 5' primer and a J-beta primer mix, a second PCR was run for about 7 to 12 cycles. Each CDR3 protein is one row after TCRdb ran MiXCR on the 5' RACE reads. The sample includes 500,000 to 550,000 distinct CDR3 sequences, nearly 25% of them seen just once. This sample also appeared in a second study, on T cells of mothers and their children.

This chain links TRBV6-5 with TRBJ2-7, with a tentative D call TRBD1 (6 bases). This clonotype originated in a boy between 10 and 17 years old in good health. Sequencing used blood. CDR3: CASSYNRDDEQYF. The CDR3 bases are TGTGCCAGCAGTTACAACAGGGACGACGAGCAGTACTTC.